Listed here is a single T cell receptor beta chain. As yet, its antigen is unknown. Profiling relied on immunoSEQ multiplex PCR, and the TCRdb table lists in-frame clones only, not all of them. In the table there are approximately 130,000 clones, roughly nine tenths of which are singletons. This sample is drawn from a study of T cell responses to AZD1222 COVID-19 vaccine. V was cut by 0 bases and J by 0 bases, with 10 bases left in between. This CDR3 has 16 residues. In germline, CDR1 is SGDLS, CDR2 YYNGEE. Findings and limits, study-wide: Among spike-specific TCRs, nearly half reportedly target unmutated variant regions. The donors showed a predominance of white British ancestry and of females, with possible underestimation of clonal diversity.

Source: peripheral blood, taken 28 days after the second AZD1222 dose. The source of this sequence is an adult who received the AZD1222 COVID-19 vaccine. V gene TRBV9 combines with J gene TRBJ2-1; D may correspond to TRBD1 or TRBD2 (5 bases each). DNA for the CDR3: TGTGCCAGCAGCGTAGATAGGGGACCCTCCTACAATGAGCAGTTCTTC. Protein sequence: CASSVDRGPSYNEQFF.